What follows describes a single T cell receptor beta chain. The study isolated at least 6.5 million PBMCs from each sample. These data are taken from a study of blood T cells in healthy people across ages. Next came a second PCR, run for roughly 7 to 12 cycles, which used a sample-barcoded 5' primer along with a J-beta primer mix. TCRdb re-called the 5' RACE reads with MiXCR, one entry per CDR3 protein. Found here are 550,000 to 650,000 distinct CDR3 sequences, approximately 30% of them singletons; the top ten hold 15% to 18%. Germline V gene sequence: CDR1 LNHDA, CDR2 SQIVND (reference sequence). V gave up 5 bases and J gave up 6 bases; unmatched junction bases: 8. This CDR3 has 16 residues.

V usage is TRBV19 and J usage is TRBJ1-5; 12 nucleotides agree with TRBD1. The clonotype comes from a woman older than 75 in good health. The sample taken for sequencing was blood. Written as DNA, the CDR3 is TGTGCCAGTAGTGACACCGGGACAGGGGGCCCTCAGCCCCAGCATTTT. Amino acids: CASSDTGTGGPQPQHF.